A single sample is the source of the 3 T cell receptor beta chains below, sequenced in a study of blood T cell repertoires in COVID-19. Generated by immunoSEQ multiplex PCR, the TCRdb table keeps only in-frame clones and is missing some. The sample carries roughly 200,000 clones, about 88% recorded once. The sample taken for sequencing was peripheral blood. All receptors come from a man aged 18 to 35 with active or convalescent COVID-19.

V usage is TRBV19 and J usage is TRBJ1-2; D unclear. V lost 5 bases and J 1 base, leaving 11 bases between the germline ends. CDR1 is LNHDA, CDR2 SQIVND, per germline (reference sequence). The CDR3 is 14 residues long. Here the CDR3 reads CASSVYGSNYGYTF. CDR3 in DNA: TGTGCCAGTAGTGTTTACGGGAGTAACTATGGCTACACCTTC.

This chain connects TRBV6-1 to TRBJ1-6; no firm D call. Trimming took 1 base from V and 4 from J, leaving 11 bases between them. CDR3 size: 16 residues. The germline gives CDR1 MNHNS, CDR2 SASEGT. The CDR3 region has the DNA TGTGCCAGCAGTGAAGTGTGGGGAGAATATAATTCACCCCTCCACTTT. This sequence encodes CASSEVWGEYNSPLHF.

The rearrangement uses TRBV18 and TRBJ1-1, with D possibly matching TRBD1 (6 bases). Germline assignment: CDR1 KGHSH and CDR2 LQKENI. The CDR3 totals 16 residues. Trimming took 2 bases from V and 0 from J, leaving 13 bases between them. This CDR3 is CASSPEGGRVNTEAFF. The CDR3 bases are TGTGCCAGCTCACCAGAGGGGGGGCGCGTGAACACTGAAGCTTTCTTT.